The sequence of this T cell receptor beta chain was determined in a study of cytomegalovirus exposure and HLA in healthy donors. Study summary: When 398 donors were genotyped, just over 80% of them were found to fall in the Caucasian-associated ancestry cluster.

Broader study findings: Researchers reported in a later analysis that common viral pathogens appeared linked to several top clusters. The authors judged a highly shared variant cluster likely a sequencing artifact.

Note on this clone: Its matching antigen is unknown.

Both 60 Vbeta primers and 13 Jbeta primers went into the PCR. Method: immunoSEQ multiplex PCR; TCRdb's copy keeps in-frame clones and lacks some. The profile shows roughly 160,000 clones, around four fifths of them singletons. Germline loops: CDR1 LNHDA, CDR2 SQIVND (reference sequence). The CDR3 length is 15 residues. Trimming removed 5 bases from V and 0 bases from J; junction bases left unmatched: 4. The sequenced sample was PBMCs. The V and J genes are TRBV19 and TRBJ1-3, with 7 bases that match TRBD1. The clonotype was recovered from a man in his fifties in good health and CMV-seropositive. The CDR3 loop reads CASSLQGVSGNTIYF. The CDR3, as DNA: TGTGCCAGTAGTCTCCAGGGGGTCTCTGGAAACACCATATATTTT.